Listed below are T cell receptor beta chains from one sample, sequenced in a study of cytomegalovirus exposure and HLA in healthy donors. Here immunoSEQ multiplex PCR was the method, and the copy in TCRdb shows in-frame clones only, minus some. The sample has 80,000 to 130,000 clones; roughly 75% are singletons. The specimen was PBMCs. The receptor set was obtained from a woman between 18 and 30 years old in good health and CMV-seropositive. Both conserved end residues are part of each CDR3.

>TRBJ2-2|TRBV29-1
CSVSVLQNTGELFF
>TRBJ2-7|TRBV30
CAWSRGWDEQYF
>TRBJ1-2|TRBV7-9
CASSSRVGGDGYTF
>TRBJ2-5|TRBV28
CASSLGDRGGGASQYF
>TRBJ2-2|TRBV29-1
CSGLAGVAGELFF
>TRBJ1-2|TRBV6-4
CASSYEGQSANYGYTF
>TRBJ2-7|TRBV5-4
CASSPVLKPYEQYF
>TRBJ2-1|TRBV14
CASSPLGWGVIGEQFF
>TRBJ1-5|TRBV6-1
CASSEAPGHSDSQHF
>TRBJ2-5|TRBV7-9
CASSLLVVNEETQYF
>TRBJ2-1|TRBV4-3
CASSQDETSAHEQFF
>TRBJ1-5|TRBV7-2
CASSLAPGVINQPQHF
>TRBJ2-5|TRBV5-1
CASSLVTQQETQYF
>TRBJ2-7|TRBV6-5
CASSSPGLAGPYEQYF
>TRBJ2-1|TRBV9
CASSSRGEEDNEQFF
>TRBJ2-7|TRBV5-5
CASSQTGLAGESSYEQYF
>TRBJ2-7|TRBV10-3
CAISQDDRVVGGEQYF
>TRBJ2-5|TRBV6-1
CASTTGWTGGSTQYF
>TRBJ2-4|TRBV4-1
CASSQDALGWENIQYF
>TRBJ2-7|TRBV7-9
CASSLARAGYEQYF
>TRBJ1-3|TRBV30
CAWSVFLGNTIYF
>TRBJ2-7|TRBV7-9
CASISRDRVRF
>TRBJ2-1|TRBV5-4
CASSFPVSGSSYNEQFF
>TRBJ2-1|TRBV6-5
CASSLLPDRANEQFF
>TRBJ2-7|TRBV6-5
CASSPGALYEQYF
>TRBJ2-1|TRBV23-1
CASSPRHGADEQFF
>TRBJ2-3|TRBV5-4
CASSLIAGGYTDTQYF
>TRBJ1-5|TRBV11-1
CASSVQGSQPQHF
>TRBJ1-2|TRBV6-1
CASREVREDYGYTF
>TRBJ2-5|TRBV6-5
CASRGTSSLKQYF
>TRBJ2-7|TRBV7-9
CASSYIQGSSYEQYF
>TRBJ2-3|TRBV5-1
CASSVRQVYTDTQYF
>TRBJ2-3|TRBV6-4
CASSDRPGQGADTQYF
>TRBJ1-4|TRBV6-1
CASLPGTNEKLFF
>TRBJ1-5|TRBV28
CASSATRDRDQPQHF
>TRBJ1-1|TRBV18
CASSFMDSMNTEAFF
>TRBJ2-5|TRBV6-5
CASSEGQGSTQYF
>TRBJ2-1|TRBV6-5
CASSYQGTSNEQFF
>TRBJ2-7|TRBV7-9
CASSFDSNSYEQYF
>TRBJ2-4|TRBV6-5
CASSYNRGYENIQYF
>TRBJ2-1|TRBV30
CAWSVVLAYYNEQFF
>TRBJ1-1|TRBV7-9
CASSLAGTEAFF
>TRBJ2-2|TRBV6-5
CASSYSVVTGELFF
>TRBJ1-2|TRBV28
CASRLPGVLYGYTF
>TRBJ2-2|TRBV10-3
CAIGAGELFF
>TRBJ1-1|TRBV2
CASIGDIALKAFF
>TRBJ1-5|TRBV2
CASRGQGGQPQHF
>TRBJ2-3|TRBV10-3
CAISDRGTTTDTQYF
>TRBJ2-2|TRBV28
CASSDRAWIAMGELFF
>TRBJ1-4|TRBV4-3
CASSIGTGTNEKLFF
>TRBJ1-1|TRBV27
CASSFLVPTGTTEAFF
>TRBJ2-5|TRBV7-3
CASSPTSGSRETQYF
>TRBJ2-1|TRBV10-3
CAIAAGDYNEQFF
>TRBJ2-7|TRBV5-1
CASSSGTESYEQYF
>TRBJ2-4|TRBV4-2
CASSQVGHAKNIQYF
>TRBJ1-6|TRBV4-3
CASSLRTGGDAYNSPLHF
>TRBJ2-7|TRBV4-3
CASSQGTSGTLVEQYF